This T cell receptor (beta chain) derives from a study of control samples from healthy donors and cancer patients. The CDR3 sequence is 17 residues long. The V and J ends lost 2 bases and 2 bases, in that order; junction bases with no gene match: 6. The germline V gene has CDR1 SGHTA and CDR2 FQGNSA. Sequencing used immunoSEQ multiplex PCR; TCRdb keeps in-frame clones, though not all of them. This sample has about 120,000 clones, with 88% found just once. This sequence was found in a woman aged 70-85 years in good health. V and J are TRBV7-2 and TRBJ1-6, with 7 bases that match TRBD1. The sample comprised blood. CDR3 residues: CASSLSSGTAYNSPLHF. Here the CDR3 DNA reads TGTGCCAGCAGCTTATCGTCCGGGACAGCCTATAATTCACCCCTCCACTTT.